One sample yielded the 12 T cell receptor beta chains listed below, sequenced in a study of CD4+ T cells in melanoma (dated 2022 in TCRdb). Library generation was performed with the immunoSEQ multiplex PCR assay. Entries here come from immuneACCESS through TCRdb and include only in-frame sequences with V and J called. Some clones fail to appear in such tables; in the studies checked, an unresolved V gene covers under half of the shortfall, and the cause of the remainder is unknown. The sample table contains approximately 47,000 clones; only one count was recorded for 89% of them. Approximately 12% of the sample belongs to the ten largest clones. Sequenced sample: peripheral blood. The source of these receptors is a human donor with melanoma.

This sequence joins TRBV27 and TRBJ2-1; the D is unclear. The CDR3 loop spans 13 amino acids. V dropped 0 bases and J dropped 6 bases, with 6 bases sitting between them. Germline values: CDR1 MNHEY, CDR2 SMNVEV (reference sequence). DNA of the CDR3: TGTGCCAGCAGTTTATCAAGTGGCAATGAGCAGTTCTTC. Its translation: CASSLSSGNEQFF.

This clone appeared a single time. The V gene is TRBV6-6, the J gene TRBJ1-2; D is unresolved. Trimming cost V 0 bases and J 8 bases, with 10 bases left between them. The CDR3 contains 13 residues. Germline V CDR1 and CDR2: MNHNY, SVGAGI (reference sequence). The CDR3 DNA is TGTGCCAGCAGTTACTCTGGAAAGGGAGGCTACACCTTC. Its protein product is CASSYSGKGGYTF.

This chain joins TRBV6-1 and TRBJ2-3; unclear D gene. Trimming took off 2 bases at V and 0 bases at J, with 15 bases between the two ends. This CDR3 contains 17 residues. Germline V gene sequence: CDR1 MNHNS, CDR2 SASEGT. CDR3: CASSEPEYRSSTDTQYF. Here the CDR3 DNA reads TGTGCCAGCAGTGAACCGGAATACCGCTCTAGCACAGATACGCAGTATTTT.

The chain employs TRBV10-2 and TRBJ1-2; possibly TRBD1 for D (6 bases). Germline V gives CDR1 WSHSY, CDR2 SAAADI. V lost 5 bases to trimming and J lost 8 bases, with 12 bases between them. This CDR3 region has 12 residues. CDR3 in amino acids: CASSNRQAGYTF. The CDR3 region has the DNA TGCGCCAGCAGTAATAGACAGGCCGGCTACACCTTC.

This sequence joins TRBV5-1 and TRBJ2-7; TRBD2 is a possible D gene (6 bases). The V end lost 2 bases, the J end lost 6 bases, and 6 bases lay between the germline ends. The CDR3 has 11 residues. The V gene's germline CDR1 is SGHRS and CDR2 YFSETQ. The chain's CDR3 is CASSFSGEQYF. In DNA, the CDR3 is TGCGCCAGCAGCTTTAGCGGCGAGCAGTACTTC.

Of note for this clone: Other nucleotide sequences in the sample specify the same CDR3. This sequence joins TRBV30 and TRBJ2-7; 12 bases line up with TRBD1. V shed 4 bases and J 4 bases; nucleotides not matched to a gene: 2. The CDR3 is 13 amino acids. Germline CDR1 and CDR2: GTSNPN and SVGIG (reference sequence). The CDR3 sequence is CAWTGQGAYEQYF. Here the CDR3 DNA reads TGTGCCTGGACGGGACAGGGGGCGTACGAGCAGTACTTC.

The rearrangement joins TRBV5-6 to TRBJ2-3; no reliable D call. The length of the CDR3 is 15 residues. Germline lookup yields CDR1 SGHDT and CDR2 YYEEEE. Trimming left V 2 bases short and J 5 bases short, with 15 bases between. This CDR3 reads CASSFYSIGGDTQYF. In DNA form, the CDR3 reads TGTGCCAGCAGCTTTTACAGCATCGGTGGAGATACGCAGTATTTT.

The V and J genes are TRBV19 and TRBJ2-3, with D hard to call. This CDR3 is 13 amino acids long. Trimming pared 5 bases from V and 4 bases from J, leaving 10 bases between. Germline V lookup: CDR1 LNHDA, CDR2 SQIVND (reference sequence). The CDR3 spells CASSSQHPDTQYF. As DNA, the CDR3 is TGTGCCAGTAGTTCCCAGCATCCAGATACGCAGTATTTT.

This chain links TRBV27 with TRBJ1-2, with a possible D match to TRBD1 (6 bases). In germline, CDR1 is MNHEY, CDR2 SMNVEV (reference sequence). This CDR3 is built from 13 residues. V shed 2 bases and J shed 7 bases, with 11 bases lying between them. The CDR3 DNA follows: TGTGCCAGCAGTTTAACGGGGGCCGGTGGCTACACCTTC. It encodes CASSLTGAGGYTF.

This sequence joins TRBV5-5 and TRBJ2-6, with D uncertain. The germline V and J ends were trimmed by 3 bases and 2 bases, with 12 bases remaining between them. The germline V gene encodes CDR1 SGHKS and CDR2 YYEKEE (reference sequence). The CDR3 covers 16 residues. The CDR3 loop reads CASSSLPTTGANVLTF. In DNA form, the CDR3 reads TGTGCCAGCAGCTCCCTCCCGACAACTGGGGCCAACGTCCTGACTTTC.

The J gene is TRBJ1-5, the V gene TRBV19, with 7 bases lining up with TRBD1. From germline, CDR1 is LNHDA and CDR2 SQIVND (reference sequence). The CDR3 runs to 12 residues. Unmatched junction bases numbered 0, after V lost 8 bases and J lost 2 bases. The CDR3, as DNA: TGTGCCAGTGGGACAGGCAATCAGCCCCAGCATTTT. Translating it yields CASGTGNQPQHF.

CDR3 sequence (DNA): TGTGCCAGCAGCTTAACCCCGGGGATCTTCTACTACGAGCAGTACTTC. It specifies CASSLTPGIFYYEQYF. J is TRBJ2-7 and V is TRBV7-2, with a possible D match to TRBD2 (5 bases). Looked up from germline, CDR1 is SGHTA and CDR2 is FQGNSA. This CDR3 has 16 amino acids. Trimming shortened V by 2 bases and J by 3 bases, and 17 bases separated the two germline ends.